Shown below are 11 T cell receptor beta chains from a single sample sequenced in a study of T cell repertoires in cytomegalovirus infection. TCRdb reanalysed the reads using MiXCR and keeps one entry per CDR3 protein. This repertoire shows about 52,000 distinct CDR3 sequences, 15% to 20% found once; its top ten account for roughly 77%. No antigen is known for these receptors. Material: CD8+ T cells from cultured PBMCs, obtained from culture after CMV antigen stimulation. The receptors stem from a human donor in good health (CMV status not recorded). Some clones in this sample may be carry-over from other donors' samples.

This clonotype turned up a few times. The rearrangement joins TRBV29-1 to TRBJ2-1, with a weak D call TRBD2 (5 bases). The germline V gene has CDR1 SQVTM and CDR2 ANQGSEA. V was cut by 3 bases and J by 6 bases, with 6 bases left in between. The CDR3 length is 11 residues. CDR3 loop: CSVDAGNEQFF. CDR3 DNA sequence: TGCAGCGTTGATGCGGGCAATGAGCAGTTCTTC.

This clonotype was seen more than once but under ten times. The V call is TRBV7-8, the J call TRBJ1-1; 7 nucleotides agree with TRBD1. The CDR3 contains 16 residues. Germline values: CDR1 SGHVS, CDR2 FQNEAQ. The J segment lost 0 bases and the V segment lost 1 base, leaving 5 bases of the junction unmatched. CDR3 sequence (DNA): TGTGCCAGCAGCTTAGTCTGGGGACAGATGAACACTGAAGCTTTCTTT. This encodes CASSLVWGQMNTEAFF. The full variable domain, in which reference TRBV7-8 and TRBJ1-1 provide the parts outside the CDR3, is GAGVSQSPRYKVAKRGQDVALRCDPISGHVSLFWYQQALGQGPEFLTYFQNEAQLDKSGLPSDRFFAERPEGSVSTLKIQRTQQEDSAVYLCASSLVWGQMNTEAFFGQGTRLTVV.

This clonotype has a handful of counts. CDR3 amino acids: CASSAGGAWDEKLFF. DNA for the CDR3: TGTGCCAGCAGCGCCGGGGGGGCTTGGGATGAAAAACTGTTTTTT. V and J are TRBV11-2 and TRBJ1-4; D may be TRBD1 (6 bases). Trimming shortened V by 5 bases and J by 6 bases, and 16 bases separated the two germline ends. Germline CDR1 is SGHAT and CDR2 is FQNNGV. This CDR3 spans 15 amino acids.

The V call is TRBV6-6, the J call TRBJ2-7, with TRBD1 identical over 9 bases. The CDR3 totals 15 residues. Germline V CDR1 and CDR2: MNHNY, SVGAGI (reference sequence). The V segment lost 2 bases and the J segment 3 bases; nucleotides outside the gene matches: 5. This chain's CDR3 is CASSYGTGLNYEQYF. For the CDR3, the DNA is TGTGCCAGCAGTTACGGGACAGGGCTTAACTACGAGCAGTACTTC.

There are a few counts of this clonotype. The chain combines TRBV28 with TRBJ1-1; weak D call: TRBD1 (5 bases). Germline V gene sequence: CDR1 MDHEN, CDR2 SYDVKM. CDR3 length: 14 residues. With 3 bases removed from V and 3 bases from J, the gap between germline ends came to 11 bases. The DNA of the CDR3 is TGTGCCAGCAGTTTTTTACTCAGGGACACTGAAGCTTTCTTT. Protein product: CASSFLLRDTEAFF.

The chain employs TRBV7-6 and TRBJ1-1; 10 positions match TRBD1. The germline gives CDR1 SGHVS, CDR2 FNYEAQ. V gave up 5 bases and J gave up 4 bases; unmatched junction bases: 7. The CDR3 consists of 15 residues. CDR3 region: CASSTRDRGITEAFF. The CDR3 DNA is TGTGCCAGCAGCACGCGGGACAGGGGTATCACTGAAGCTTTCTTT.

The CDR3 region has the DNA TGTGCCAGCAACGGTGGACAGGGATCTGAAAAACTGTTTTTT. Amino acid sequence: CASNGGQGSEKLFF. The V call is TRBV12-3 or TRBV12-4, the J call TRBJ1-4, with TRBD1 identical over 8 bases. With 7 bases clipped from V and 7 bases from J, the junction kept 8 bases outside the gene matches. This CDR3 is 14 amino acids long.

Only a few counts were recorded for this clonotype. The rearrangement uses TRBV27 and TRBJ1-1; D unresolved. Between the trimmed V and J ends, which lost 5 bases and 0 bases, there was a span of 10 bases. The CDR3 covers 14 residues. Germline CDR1 is MNHEY and CDR2 is SMNVEV (reference sequence). CDR3 DNA: TGTGCCAGCAGTCCAATGAGGTTGAACACTGAAGCTTTCTTT. This codes for CASSPMRLNTEAFF.

This sequence joins TRBV7-2 and TRBJ2-5, with D perhaps TRBD1 or TRBD2 (6 bases each). The CDR3 is 16 amino acids. The V end lost 5 bases, the J end lost 4 bases, and 20 bases lay between the germline ends. Germline CDR1 is SGHTA and CDR2 is FQGNSA. The CDR3 reads CASSVGGPLTIETQYF. CDR3 sequence (DNA): TGTGCCAGCAGCGTAGGGGGGCCCCTCACTATAGAGACCCAGTACTTC.

Only a few counts were recorded for this clonotype. The V call is TRBV6-5, the J call TRBJ2-3, with D uncertain. The CDR3 runs 14 residues. Germline V gene lookup returns CDR1 MNHEY and CDR2 SVGAGI. V lost 2 bases and J lost 3, with 9 bases in between. CDR3 residues: CASSYGVGTDTQYF. The CDR3, as DNA: TGTGCCAGCAGTTACGGGGTCGGGACAGATACGCAGTATTTT.

Points on this clonotype: This may come from a read error, since a much larger clone is one base off. V is TRBV28 and J is TRBJ2-3; a possible D gene is TRBD1 (7 bases). The germline gives CDR1 MDHEN, CDR2 SYDVKM. This CDR3 spans 16 amino acids. The V end was cut by 3 bases, the J end by 3 bases, with 16 bases between. This CDR3 reads CASSFEGAGRTDTQYF. In DNA, the CDR3 is TGTGCCAGCAGTTTTGAGGGGGCGGGGAGGACAGATACGCAGTATTTT.